Following are 9 T cell receptor beta chains from one sample sequenced in a study of T cells in Graves' hyperthyroidism and ophthalmopathy. From RNA transcripts, TCR beta CDR3 regions were amplified. A first-round RT-PCR of the TCR CDR3 used the HTBI primer set. TCRdb re-called the multiplex PCR reads with MiXCR, one entry per CDR3 protein. This repertoire shows about 840,000 distinct CDR3 sequences, about two fifths found once; its top ten account for 7% to 10%. Material for sequencing was blood. The receptors here all came from a man between 18 and 35 years old with Graves' hyperthyroidism.

The chain uses TRBV2 and TRBJ2-7; no clear D. The CDR3 runs 14 residues. CDR1 is SNHLY and CDR2 is FYNNEI in the germline V gene. V was trimmed by 11 bases and J by 2 bases, leaving 19 bases between them. The CDR3 nucleotides are TGTGCCTGGCCCGAAGTCCAAGAAACCTACGAGCAGTACTTC. As protein: CAWPEVQETYEQYF.

The rearrangement joins TRBV9 to TRBJ2-5; TRBD1 or TRBD2 may be the D gene (5 bases each). The V end was cut by 4 bases, the J end by 4 bases, with 17 bases between. This CDR3 region has 15 residues. Germline-derived CDR1 and CDR2 are SGDLS and YYNGEE. CDR3 bases: TGTGCCAGCAGCCAAGGGGTTGGGACCAGAGAGACCCAGTACTTC. Translating gives CASSQGVGTRETQYF.

This clonotype was counted only a few times. The chain uses TRBV19 and TRBJ2-2, with D possibly matching TRBD1 (6 bases). This CDR3 comprises 16 residues. Trimming shortened V by 4 bases and J by 0 bases, and 12 bases separated the two germline ends. Germline assignment: CDR1 LNHDA and CDR2 SQIVND (reference sequence). The CDR3: CASSTRTASNTGELFF. In DNA, the CDR3 is TGTGCCAGTAGTACGCGGACAGCTTCGAACACCGGGGAGCTGTTTTTT.

On this clonotype: One junction end does not reproduce the germline sequence, and a read error may be involved. CDR3 nucleotides: TGCGCCAGCAGCCCCGCACTAGAGGTCGAGCAGTACTTC. The encoded protein is CASSPALEVEQYF. J is TRBJ2-7 and V is TRBV7-2, with TRBD2 as a possible D gene (5 bases). The germline CDR1 and CDR2 sequences are SGHTA and FQGNSA. The CDR3 extends over 13 amino acids.

The chain carries TRBV25-1 and TRBJ2-5; 9 bases are shared with TRBD2. Germline CDR1 is MGHDK and CDR2 is SYGVNS. V dropped 6 bases and J dropped 5; count of bases not matched to a gene: 7. This CDR3 spans 14 amino acids. The CDR3 DNA reads as TGTGCCAGCAGCCAGCCGAGCGGGGGGGAGACCCAGTACTTC. Its protein product is CASSQPSGGETQYF.

The V and J genes are TRBV7-8 and TRBJ1-3; D possibly corresponds to TRBD1 (5 bases). This CDR3 region has 17 residues. Trimming stripped 8 bases from V and 0 bases from J, with 20 bases between. Germline CDR1 and CDR2: SGHVS and FQNEAQ. CDR3 in amino acids: CASHGGGRDLSGNTIYF. The CDR3 DNA follows: TGTGCCAGCCACGGGGGGGGTCGGGACCTCTCTGGAAACACCATATATTTT.

This clonotype was observed a handful of times. This sequence joins TRBV9 and TRBJ1-5, with D hard to call. Germline CDR1 and CDR2: SGDLS and YYNGEE. The CDR3 loop spans 16 amino acids. V gave up 4 bases and J gave up 3 bases, with 17 bases separating them. The CDR3 is CASSPSPNLPNQPQHF. The CDR3 DNA reads as TGTGCCAGCAGCCCTTCCCCGAATCTTCCCAATCAGCCCCAGCATTTT.

The rearrangement joins TRBV9 to TRBJ1-3; possibly TRBD1 for D (5 bases). Germline V lookup: CDR1 SGDLS, CDR2 YYNGEE. Trimming took 0 bases from V and 8 from J, leaving 9 bases between them. The CDR3 length is 13 residues. The CDR3 DNA follows: TGTGCCAGCAGCGTAGGGGGGGGGGACACCATATATTTT. This sequence encodes CASSVGGGDTIYF.

The chain employs TRBV2 and TRBJ1-4, with a possible D match to TRBD1 (5 bases). Germline V gives CDR1 SNHLY, CDR2 FYNNEI. Trimming cost V 10 bases and J 5 bases, with 11 bases left between them. This CDR3 has 12 residues. CDR3 coding DNA: TGTGCCATCAGCTGGGACAATGAAAAACTGTTTTTT. Residues: CAISWDNEKLFF.